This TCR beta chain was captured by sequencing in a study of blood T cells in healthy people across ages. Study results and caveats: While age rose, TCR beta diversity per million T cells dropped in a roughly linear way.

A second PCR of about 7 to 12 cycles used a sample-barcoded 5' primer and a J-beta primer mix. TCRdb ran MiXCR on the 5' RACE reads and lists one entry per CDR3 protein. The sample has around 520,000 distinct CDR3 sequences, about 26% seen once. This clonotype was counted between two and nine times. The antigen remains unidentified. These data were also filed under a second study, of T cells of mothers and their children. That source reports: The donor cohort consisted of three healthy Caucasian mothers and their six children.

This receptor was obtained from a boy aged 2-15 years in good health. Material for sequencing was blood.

The CDR3 spells CASSRSGGSYNEQFF. The CDR3 region has the DNA TGTGCCAGCAGCCGCAGCGGGGGCTCCTACAATGAGCAGTTCTTC. The rearrangement uses TRBV28 and TRBJ2-1, with TRBD2 identical over 8 bases. V lost 6 bases and J lost 0; bases outside the gene matches: 4. There are 15 residues in the CDR3. Germline V CDR1 and CDR2: MDHEN, SYDVKM.